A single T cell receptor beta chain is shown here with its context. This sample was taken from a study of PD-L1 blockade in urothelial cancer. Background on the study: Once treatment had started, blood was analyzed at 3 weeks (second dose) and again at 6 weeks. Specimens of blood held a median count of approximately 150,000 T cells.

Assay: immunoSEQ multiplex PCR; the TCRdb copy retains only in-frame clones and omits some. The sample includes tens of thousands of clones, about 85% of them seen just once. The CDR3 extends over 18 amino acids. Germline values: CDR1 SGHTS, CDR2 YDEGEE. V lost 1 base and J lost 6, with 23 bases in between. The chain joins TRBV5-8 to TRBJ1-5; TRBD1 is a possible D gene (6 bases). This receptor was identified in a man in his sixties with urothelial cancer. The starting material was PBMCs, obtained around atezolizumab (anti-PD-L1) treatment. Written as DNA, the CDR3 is TGTGCCAGCAGCTTGACCACAAACGACGCAGGGGTAGTTCAGCCCCAGCATTTT. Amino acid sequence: CASSLTTNDAGVVQPQHF.